What follows are 29 T cell receptor beta chains derived from one specimen sequenced in a study of neoadjuvant nivolumab and ipilimumab in lung cancer (dated by TCRdb to 2018 to 2020). Receptor amplification or capture employed the immunoSEQ multiplex PCR assay. TCRdb stores this immuneACCESS table with in-frame sequences only. Part of the clones is absent; in the studies checked, under half of the shortfall reflects unresolved V genes, and no reason is known for the rest. Counted in this sample were about 30,000 clones; more than 85% of them appeared once. Clones ranked in the top ten supply 2% to 2.5% of the sample. The time point label, as the study defines it: at surgical resection after neoadjuvant nivolumab +/- ipilimumab. The sequencing used peripheral blood, collected after neoadjuvant nivolumab, alone or with ipilimumab, at or shortly before surgery. The source of these receptors is an adult with non-small cell lung cancer.

The chain is built from TRBV19 and TRBJ1-2; 8 nucleotides line up with TRBD1. The CDR3 covers 15 residues. The ends lost 5 bases at V and 8 bases at J; junction bases unmatched: 13. Germline V gene data show CDR1 as LNHDA and CDR2 as SQIVND (reference sequence). The CDR3 reads CASSSPGQVVWGYTF. CDR3 nucleotides: TGTGCCAGTAGTTCCCCGGGACAGGTCGTCTGGGGCTACACCTTC.

This clone occurred a few times. The rearrangement joins TRBV25-1 to TRBJ2-1; D assignment may be TRBD1 or TRBD2 (5 bases each). The CDR3 covers 18 residues. The germline V and J ends were trimmed by 8 bases and 6 bases, with 29 bases remaining between them. Germline loops: CDR1 MGHDK, CDR2 SYGVNS. CDR3 region: CASAREPYRSLEVNEQFF. The CDR3 DNA sequence: TGTGCCAGCGCCAGAGAACCTTACAGGTCCCTGGAGGTCAATGAGCAGTTCTTC.

The chain links TRBV19 to TRBJ1-1; D is unresolved. The CDR3 consists of 14 residues. Germline CDR1 LNHDA, CDR2 SQIVND (reference sequence). The V end lost 3 bases, the J end lost 1 base, and 9 bases lay between the germline ends. The CDR3, as DNA: TGTGCCAGTAGTATGGCAAGAACGAACACTGAAGCTTTCTTT. Residues: CASSMARTNTEAFF.

The chain couples TRBV29-1 to TRBJ1-2; TRBD1 aligns across 9 bases. CDR1 is SQVTM and CDR2 is ANQGSEA in the germline V gene. The ends lost 2 bases at V and 13 bases at J; junction bases unmatched: 5. The CDR3 extends over 11 amino acids. The CDR3 DNA follows: TGCAGCGTTGAATTGGACAGGGGAGGCACCTTC. This encodes CSVELDRGGTF.

The V gene is TRBV7-9, the J gene TRBJ1-1, with 7 bases fitting TRBD1. Germline CDR1 SEHNR, CDR2 FQNEAQ (reference sequence). This CDR3 has 15 residues. Losses at the gene ends were 1 base for V and 4 bases for J; bases not matched to a gene: 6. CDR3 sequence (DNA): TGTGCCAGCAGCTTAGACCACAGGGGAGGCACTGAAGCTTTCTTT. This sequence encodes CASSLDHRGGTEAFF.

The V call is TRBV5-1, the J call TRBJ2-3; D unclear. Germline CDR1 and CDR2: SGHRS and YFSETQ. Trimming shortened V by 2 bases and J by 0 bases, and 13 bases separated the two germline ends. CDR3 length: 16 amino acids. Written as DNA, the CDR3 is TGCGCCAGCAGCTTAAGCAGAGTGGGAAGCACAGATACGCAGTATTTT. Protein sequence: CASSLSRVGSTDTQYF. Full variable domain (outside the CDR3, taken from reference TRBV5-1 and TRBJ2-3): KAGVTQTPRYLIKTRGQQVTLSCSPISGHRSVSWYQQTPGQGLQFLFEYFSETQRNKGNFPGRFSGRQFSNSRSEMNVSTLELGDSALYLCASSLSRVGSTDTQYFGPGTRLTVL.

This chain uses TRBV10-1 with TRBJ2-7; 10 nucleotides line up with TRBD2. In germline, CDR1 is WNHNN, CDR2 SYGVQD (reference sequence). Unmatched junction bases numbered 10, after V lost 7 bases and J lost 1 base. The length of the CDR3 is 16 residues. The CDR3 bases are TGCGCCAGCAAGTGGTCGCTAGCGGGAGAATCCTACGAGCAGTACTTC. It translates to CASKWSLAGESYEQYF.

With regard to this clone: At one end the junction does not follow the germline gene, possibly because of a read error. CDR3 sequence reads: CASRTSGSSLRF. CDR3 in DNA: TGTGCCAGCAGGACTAGCGGGAGTTCCCTTCGCTTC. The V gene is TRBV27, the J gene TRBJ2-7; 12 bases line up with TRBD2. CDR3 length: 12 amino acids. Germline assignment: CDR1 MNHEY and CDR2 SMNVEV (reference sequence).

In this sample, this clone turned up once. The chain is built from TRBV2 and TRBJ2-5; D possibly corresponds to TRBD2 (5 bases). The CDR3 extends over 13 amino acids. Trimming took 2 bases from V and 2 from J, leaving 6 bases between them. Per germline, CDR1 SNHLY and CDR2 FYNNEI. CDR3 amino acids: CASSEQRQETQYF. The CDR3, as DNA: TGTGCCAGCAGTGAACAGCGGCAAGAGACCCAGTACTTC.

The rearrangement joins TRBV5-1 to TRBJ2-6, with D maybe TRBD2 (6 bases). The V end was cut by 3 bases, the J end by 0 bases, with 13 bases between. This CDR3 comprises 17 residues. Germline V gene sequence: CDR1 SGHRS, CDR2 YFSETQ. For the CDR3, the DNA is TGCGCCAGCAGCTCGGGACTTGCGAACTCTGGGGCCAACGTCCTGACTTTC. Protein product: CASSSGLANSGANVLTF.

The chain combines TRBV7-6 with TRBJ2-2; D is uncertain. The CDR3 extends over 14 amino acids. V lost 3 bases, J lost 1 base, and 6 bases lay in between. The V gene's germline CDR1 is SGHVS and CDR2 FNYEAQ. The CDR3 DNA is TGTGCCAGCAGCTTCGCAGGGAACACCGGGGAGCTGTTTTTT. It specifies CASSFAGNTGELFF. Supplemented by reference TRBV7-6 and TRBJ2-2, the full variable domain reads GAGVSQSPRYKVTKRGQDVALRCDPISGHVSLYWYRQALGQGPEFLTYFNYEAQQDKSGLPNDRFSAERPEGSISTLTIQRTEQRDSAMYRCASSFAGNTGELFFGEGSRLTVL.

The chain couples TRBV5-8 to TRBJ2-7; tentatively, D is TRBD1 (5 bases). The germline V gene has CDR1 SGHTS and CDR2 YDEGEE. V was cut by 1 base and J by 0 bases, with 11 bases left in between. The CDR3 has 15 amino acids. In DNA, the CDR3 is TGTGCCAGCAGCTTGTTGAGGACACTCTCCTACGAGCAGTACTTC. It yields the protein CASSLLRTLSYEQYF.

J is TRBJ2-3 and V is TRBV7-9, with D unclear. V shed 1 base and J shed 2 bases, with 4 bases lying between them. The CDR3 has 13 residues. Germline CDR1 is SEHNR and CDR2 is FQNEAQ (reference sequence). The CDR3 coding sequence is TGTGCCAGCAGCTTAGACTACACAGATACGCAGTATTTT. Translation: CASSLDYTDTQYF.

This chain joins TRBV5-1 and TRBJ2-3; TRBD2 aligns across 7 bases. Germline lookup yields CDR1 SGHRS and CDR2 YFSETQ. After removal of 1 base from V and 1 base from J, the junction contained 3 bases not matched to a gene. The CDR3 spans 15 residues. The CDR3 is CASSLRGVGTDTQYF. In nucleotides, the CDR3 is TGCGCCAGCAGCTTGCGGGGGGTGGGCACAGATACGCAGTATTTT.

The chain couples TRBV10-2 to TRBJ2-3; D unclear. Germline V lookup: CDR1 WSHSY, CDR2 SAAADI. This CDR3 comprises 13 residues. Trimming removed 10 bases from V and 0 bases from J, with 11 bases in between. CDR3 sequence (DNA): TGCGCCACCGAAACCCCTAGCACAGATACGCAGTATTTT. Translation: CATETPSTDTQYF.

The chain recombines TRBV5-5 with TRBJ2-1, with D tentatively TRBD1 (5 bases). V was cut by 2 bases and J by 1 base, with 10 bases left in between. The germline V gene has CDR1 SGHKS and CDR2 YYEKEE (reference sequence). The CDR3 sequence is 15 residues long. The CDR3 loop is CASSFGQGSYNEQFF. Written as DNA, the CDR3 is TGTGCCAGCAGCTTCGGGCAGGGATCCTACAATGAGCAGTTCTTC.

V usage is TRBV7-3 and J usage is TRBJ1-1; D is unclear. This CDR3 region has 16 residues. Per the germline V gene, CDR1 is SGHTA and CDR2 is FQGTGA. V was trimmed by 5 bases and J by 4 bases, leaving 20 bases between them. The CDR3 region has the DNA TGTGCCAGCAGCCAACATGTCCAGAGGGCTCTCACTGAAGCTTTCTTT. Encoded protein: CASSQHVQRALTEAFF. The full variable domain, with the rest looked up from reference TRBV7-3 and TRBJ1-1, is GAGVSQTPSNKVTEKGKYVELRCDPISGHTALYWYRQSLGQGPEFLIYFQGTGAADDSGLPNDRFFAVRPEGSVSTLKIQRTERGDSAVYLCASSQHVQRALTEAFFGQGTRLTVV.

V usage is TRBV7-9 and J usage is TRBJ2-3; D remains ambiguous. Germline V gene lookup returns CDR1 SEHNR and CDR2 FQNEAQ (reference sequence). The V end lost 2 bases, the J end lost 5 bases, and 5 bases lay between the germline ends. The CDR3 is 12 amino acids. The CDR3 loop is CASSLLRDTQYF. DNA for the CDR3: TGTGCCAGCAGCTTACTCAGAGATACGCAGTATTTT. The full variable domain, rest sourced from reference TRBV7-9 and TRBJ2-3, is DTGVSQNPRHKITKRGQNVTFRCDPISEHNRLYWYRQTLGQGPEFLTYFQNEAQLEKSRLLSDRFSAERPKGSFSTLEIQRTEQGDSAMYLCASSLLRDTQYFGPGTRLTVL.

V is TRBV10-3 and J is TRBJ1-4; perhaps TRBD1 as D (6 bases). Trimming cost V 3 bases and J 8 bases, with 13 bases left between them. The CDR3 length is 14 residues. Germline CDR1 ENHRY, CDR2 SYGVKD. CDR3 nucleotides: TGTGCCATCAGTGATACAGGGAGGGACGAAAAACTGTTTTTT. Translating it yields CAISDTGRDEKLFF.

J is TRBJ2-4 and V is TRBV5-1; 11 bases align to TRBD1. The length of the CDR3 is 18 residues. J lost 6 bases, V lost 0 bases, and 11 bases had no gene match. The germline gives CDR1 SGHRS, CDR2 YFSETQ. This CDR3 is CASSLGGGAGTGGNIQYF. The CDR3 DNA is TGCGCCAGCAGCTTGGGAGGGGGAGCTGGGACAGGGGGAAACATTCAGTACTTC.

The gene calls are TRBV4-1 and TRBJ1-1; tentatively, D is TRBD1 (5 bases). With 1 base removed from V and 4 bases from J, the gap between germline ends came to 10 bases. The CDR3 length is 14 residues. Germline CDR1 reads MGHRA; CDR2 reads YSYEKL. CDR3 sequence: CASSQVPGGTEAFF. CDR3 coding DNA: TGCGCCAGCAGCCAAGTACCGGGGGGCACTGAAGCTTTCTTT.

V gene TRBV5-1 combines with J gene TRBJ2-4; 7 bases map to TRBD1. This CDR3 contains 18 residues. V gave up 0 bases and J gave up 3 bases; unmatched junction bases: 12. The V gene's germline CDR1 is SGHRS and CDR2 YFSETQ. This CDR3 is CASSLGVTGNKDKNIQYF. In DNA, the CDR3 is TGCGCCAGCAGCTTGGGCGTGACAGGGAATAAGGACAAAAACATTCAGTACTTC.

The J gene is TRBJ2-7, the V gene TRBV6-1; D ambiguous. Trimming left V 4 bases short and J 5 bases short, with 15 bases between. The CDR3 contains 14 residues. CDR1 and CDR2 from the germline V gene are MNHNS and SASEGT. CDR3: CASSGLRLVHEQYF. The CDR3 DNA follows: TGTGCCAGCAGTGGTCTTAGATTAGTCCACGAGCAGTACTTC.

The rearrangement joins TRBV10-3 to TRBJ2-3; D call uncertain. V lost 4 bases, J lost 3 bases, and 8 bases lay in between. CDR3 size: 13 residues. Germline CDR1 ENHRY, CDR2 SYGVKD. The CDR3: CAISGEGTDTQYF. The DNA of the CDR3 is TGTGCCATCAGTGGAGAAGGGACAGATACGCAGTATTTT.

This sequence joins TRBV18 and TRBJ2-2; TRBD2 matches at 11 bases. V was clipped by 3 bases and J by 5 bases; unmatched bases: 8. Germline CDR1 and CDR2: KGHSH and LQKENI. The CDR3 has 17 residues. The CDR3 protein is CASSPPTSGRLTGELFF. The CDR3 DNA sequence: TGTGCCAGCTCACCGCCCACTAGCGGGAGATTGACCGGGGAGCTGTTTTTT. Together with reference TRBV18 and TRBJ2-2, the CDR3 gives the full variable domain: NAGVMQNPRHLVRRRGQEARLRCSPMKGHSHVYWYRQLPEEGLKFMVYLQKENIIDESGMPKERFSAEFPKEGPSILRIQQVVRGDSAAYFCASSPPTSGRLTGELFFGEGSRLTVL.

This chain connects TRBV5-1 to TRBJ2-1; no firm D call. The germline gives CDR1 SGHRS, CDR2 YFSETQ. Trimming took 1 base from V and 0 from J, leaving 8 bases between them. CDR3 size: 15 residues. The CDR3 sequence is CASSLRPTSYNEQFF. As DNA, the CDR3 is TGCGCCAGCAGCTTGAGGCCCACCTCCTACAATGAGCAGTTCTTC.

V gene TRBV19 combines with J gene TRBJ1-2; 10 positions agree with TRBD1. CDR3 length: 13 residues. Germline V gene lookup returns CDR1 LNHDA and CDR2 SQIVND (reference sequence). V lost 8 bases, J lost 8 bases, and 8 bases stayed unmatched. CDR3 DNA: TGTGCCAGTTCGACAGGGGGCGCGGAAGGCTACACCTTC. This encodes CASSTGGAEGYTF.

The V and J genes are TRBV7-3 and TRBJ2-2; D is possibly TRBD1 (5 bases). CDR1 is SGHTA, CDR2 FQGTGA, per germline. The CDR3 runs 13 residues. The ends were cut back, 6 bases at V and 7 bases at J, with 12 bases in the middle. CDR3 sequence (DNA): TGTGCCAGCAGTCCCAGGGTTTACGGGGAGCTGTTTTTT. It specifies CASSPRVYGELFF. Combining the CDR3 with reference TRBV7-3 and TRBJ2-2 gives the whole variable domain GAGVSQTPSNKVTEKGKYVELRCDPISGHTALYWYRQSLGQGPEFLIYFQGTGAADDSGLPNDRFFAVRPEGSVSTLKIQRTERGDSAVYLCASSPRVYGELFFGEGSRLTVL.

V and J are TRBV9 and TRBJ2-3, with D possibly matching TRBD1 (6 bases). The V gene lost 3 bases and the J gene lost 0 bases, with 14 bases spanning the gap. Per germline, CDR1 SGDLS and CDR2 YYNGEE. This CDR3 spans 16 amino acids. The CDR3 spells CASSALRGASTDTQYF. As DNA, the CDR3 is TGTGCCAGCAGCGCCCTCAGGGGCGCCAGCACAGATACGCAGTATTTT.